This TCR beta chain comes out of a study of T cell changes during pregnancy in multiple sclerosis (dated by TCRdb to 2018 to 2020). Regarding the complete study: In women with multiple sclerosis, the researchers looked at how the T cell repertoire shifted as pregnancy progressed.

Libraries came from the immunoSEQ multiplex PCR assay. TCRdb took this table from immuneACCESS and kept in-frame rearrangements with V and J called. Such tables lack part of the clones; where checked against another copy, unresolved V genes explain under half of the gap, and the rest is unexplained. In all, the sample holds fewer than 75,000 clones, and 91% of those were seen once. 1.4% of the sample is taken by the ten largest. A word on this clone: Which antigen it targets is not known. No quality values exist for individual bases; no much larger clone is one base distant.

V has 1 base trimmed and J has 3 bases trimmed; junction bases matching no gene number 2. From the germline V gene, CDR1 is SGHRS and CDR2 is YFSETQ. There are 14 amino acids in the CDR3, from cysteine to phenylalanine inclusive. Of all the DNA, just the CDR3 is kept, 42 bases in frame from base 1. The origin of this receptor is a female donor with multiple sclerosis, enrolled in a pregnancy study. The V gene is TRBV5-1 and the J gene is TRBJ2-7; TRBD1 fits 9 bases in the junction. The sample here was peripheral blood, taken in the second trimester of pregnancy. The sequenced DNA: TGCGCCAGCAGCTTGACAGGGGGCCGCTACGAGCAGTACTTC. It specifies CASSLTGGRYEQYF.